This passage covers 9 T cell receptor beta chains from one sample sequenced in a study of blood T cell repertoires in COVID-19 (TCRdb year 2020). Libraries were made using the immunoSEQ multiplex PCR assay. The immuneACCESS repertoire file appears here via TCRdb, limited to in-frame rearrangements. These files lack a portion of the clones; in checked studies, under half of the deficit traces to unresolved V genes, and the cause of the others is not known. The sample table shows about 300,000 clones, and about 90% are seen once. 5.5% to 8% of the sample comes from the top ten. The sample was peripheral blood. The source is a woman aged 45-60 years with COVID-19, enrolled during active disease.

V and J are TRBV20-1 and TRBJ1-2, with D perhaps matching TRBD1 (5 bases). In germline, CDR1 is DFQATT, CDR2 SNEGSKA (reference sequence). Trimming removed 3 bases at V and 2 bases at J, with 19 bases between. This CDR3 spans 16 amino acids. CDR3 coding DNA: TGCAGTGCTAGTTCGGTCTCGGCAGGGCCGAACTATGGCTACACCTTC. It translates to CSASSVSAGPNYGYTF.

The chain recombines TRBV1 with TRBJ2-2; the table's TRBD2 call for D was not verified on the DNA. TRBV1 is classified as a pseudogene. CDR3 length: 17 amino acids. CDR3 sequence: CTSSRGSGRKDTGELFF. For the CDR3, the DNA is TGCACCAGCAGCCGAGGTAGCGGGAGAAAAGACACCGGGGAGCTGTTTTTT.

This chain uses TRBV30 with TRBJ2-2, with 7 bases aligning to TRBD1. Germline CDR1 is GTSNPN and CDR2 is SVGIG (reference sequence). This CDR3 region has 15 residues. Trimming took 4 bases from V and 0 from J; bases not matched to a gene: 5. CDR3 bases: TGTGCCTGGACCGGGACAGCAACGAACACCGGGGAGCTGTTTTTT. Translation: CAWTGTATNTGELFF.

This chain uses TRBV11-2 with TRBJ1-1, with 7 nucleotides matching TRBD1. Germline V CDR1 and CDR2: SGHAT, FQNNGV. V lost 5 bases to trimming and J lost 5 bases; unmatched junction nucleotides: 11. CDR3 length: 15 residues. CDR3 region: CASSPGVIRGTEAFF. The CDR3 nucleotides read TGTGCCAGCAGCCCAGGGGTGATCAGGGGGACTGAAGCTTTCTTT.

The sample holds a few counts of this clone. The J gene is TRBJ1-4, the V gene TRBV5-6; 7 nucleotides agree with TRBD1. With 2 bases clipped from V and 2 bases from J, the junction kept 9 bases outside the gene matches. The germline CDR1 and CDR2 sequences are SGHDT and YYEEEE. The CDR3 is 17 residues long. For the CDR3, the DNA is TGTGCCAGCAGCTTTTACGCAGGGGGAAGGACTAATGAAAAACTGTTTTTT. As protein: CASSFYAGGRTNEKLFF.

The V call is TRBV30, the J call TRBJ2-7, with TRBD1 identical over 9 bases. Germline V gives CDR1 GTSNPN, CDR2 SVGIG (reference sequence). The CDR3 has 13 amino acids. Unmatched junction bases numbered 5, after V lost 5 bases and J lost 3 bases. The CDR3 bases are TGTGCCTGGGGCCGGGACAGGGACTACGAGCAGTACTTC. It is translated as CAWGRDRDYEQYF.

CDR3 amino acids: CSASNRNSPLHF. DNA of the CDR3: TGCAGTGCTAGTAATCGGAATTCACCCCTCCACTTT. The chain has TRBV20-1 and TRBJ1-6; D unresolved. V lost 3 bases to trimming and J lost 7 bases, with 7 bases between them. The germline gives CDR1 DFQATT, CDR2 SNEGSKA (reference sequence). The CDR3 consists of 12 residues.

The CDR3 nucleotides are TGTGCCAGCAGCTTAGACGGGCAGCGGTACCAGCAGTACTTC. This encodes CASSLDGQRYQQYF. The chain carries TRBV13 and TRBJ2-7; D is possibly TRBD2 (5 bases). The germline gives CDR1 PRHDT, CDR2 FYEKMQ (reference sequence). This CDR3 has 14 amino acids. The V gene lost 1 base and the J gene lost 8 bases, with 15 bases spanning the gap.

The chain recombines TRBV24-1 with TRBJ2-5; D is undetermined. This CDR3 has 15 residues. The germline V gene encodes CDR1 KGHDR and CDR2 SFDVKD. Trimming pared 1 base from V and 0 bases from J, leaving 8 bases between. The CDR3 protein is CATSDLTRNQETQYF. Here the CDR3 DNA reads TGTGCCACCAGTGATTTAACCAGAAACCAAGAGACCCAGTACTTC.